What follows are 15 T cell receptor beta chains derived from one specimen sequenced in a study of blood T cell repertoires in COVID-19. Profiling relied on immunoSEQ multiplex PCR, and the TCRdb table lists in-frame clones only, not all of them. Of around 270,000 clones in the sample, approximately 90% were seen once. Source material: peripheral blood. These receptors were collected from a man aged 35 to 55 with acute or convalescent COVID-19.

CDR3 DNA sequence: TGTGCCAGCAGCTTAGCGCTAGGGGGGGAACAGCCCCAGCATTTT. Translated: CASSLALGGEQPQHF. The J gene is TRBJ1-5, the V gene TRBV7-9, with D tentatively TRBD1 (6 bases). Trimming removed 0 bases at V and 7 bases at J, with 13 bases between. Germline assignment: CDR1 SEHNR and CDR2 FQNEAQ (reference sequence). This CDR3 is built from 15 residues.

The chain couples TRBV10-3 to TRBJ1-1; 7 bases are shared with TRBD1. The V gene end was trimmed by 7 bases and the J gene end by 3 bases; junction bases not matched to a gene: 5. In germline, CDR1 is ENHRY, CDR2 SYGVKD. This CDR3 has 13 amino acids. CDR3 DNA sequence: TGTGCCATCACTTGGGACAGTTACACTGAAGCTTTCTTT. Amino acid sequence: CAITWDSYTEAFF.

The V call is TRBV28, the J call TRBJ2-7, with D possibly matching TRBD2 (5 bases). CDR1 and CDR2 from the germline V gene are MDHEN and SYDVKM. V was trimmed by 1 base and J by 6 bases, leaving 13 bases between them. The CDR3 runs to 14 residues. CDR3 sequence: CASSLYSVEGEQYF. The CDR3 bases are TGTGCCAGCAGTTTATATTCAGTCGAGGGCGAGCAGTACTTC.

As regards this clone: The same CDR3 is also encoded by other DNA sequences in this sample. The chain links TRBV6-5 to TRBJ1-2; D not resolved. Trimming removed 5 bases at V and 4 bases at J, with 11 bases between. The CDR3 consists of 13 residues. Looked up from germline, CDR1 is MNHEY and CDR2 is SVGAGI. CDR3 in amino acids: CASSLDRGYGYTF. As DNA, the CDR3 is TGTGCCAGCAGTCTGGACCGGGGCTATGGCTACACCTTC.

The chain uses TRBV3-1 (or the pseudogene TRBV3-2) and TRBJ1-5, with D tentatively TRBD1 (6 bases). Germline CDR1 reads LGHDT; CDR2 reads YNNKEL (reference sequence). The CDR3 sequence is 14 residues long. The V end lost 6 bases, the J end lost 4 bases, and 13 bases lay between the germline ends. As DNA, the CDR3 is TGTGCCAGCAGTCCCAGGGGTGCAAATCAGCCCCAGCATTTT. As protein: CASSPRGANQPQHF.

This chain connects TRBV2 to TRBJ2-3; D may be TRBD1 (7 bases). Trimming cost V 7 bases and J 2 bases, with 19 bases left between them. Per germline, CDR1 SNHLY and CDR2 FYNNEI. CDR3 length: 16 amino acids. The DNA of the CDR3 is TGTGCCAGCATCCCCGGACAGGCGGGAACCACAGATACGCAGTATTTT. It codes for CASIPGQAGTTDTQYF.

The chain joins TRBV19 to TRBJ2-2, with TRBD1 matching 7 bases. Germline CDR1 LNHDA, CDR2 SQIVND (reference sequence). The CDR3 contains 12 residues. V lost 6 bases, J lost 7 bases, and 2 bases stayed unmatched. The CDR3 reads CASRTGNGELFF. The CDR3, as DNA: TGTGCCAGTAGGACAGGGAACGGGGAGCTGTTTTTT.

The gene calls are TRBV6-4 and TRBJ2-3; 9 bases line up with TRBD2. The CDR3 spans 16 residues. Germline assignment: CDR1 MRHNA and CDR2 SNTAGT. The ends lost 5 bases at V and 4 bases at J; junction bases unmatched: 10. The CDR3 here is CASSRLAATSADTQYF. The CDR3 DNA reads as TGTGCCAGCAGTCGACTAGCGGCCACTAGTGCAGATACGCAGTATTTT.

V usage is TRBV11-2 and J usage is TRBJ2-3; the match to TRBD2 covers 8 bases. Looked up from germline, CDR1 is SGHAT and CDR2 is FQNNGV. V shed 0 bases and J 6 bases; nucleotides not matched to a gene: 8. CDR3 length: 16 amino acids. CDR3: CASSLDPTGGPDTQYF. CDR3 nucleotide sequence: TGTGCCAGCAGCTTAGATCCAACGGGGGGGCCGGATACGCAGTATTTT.

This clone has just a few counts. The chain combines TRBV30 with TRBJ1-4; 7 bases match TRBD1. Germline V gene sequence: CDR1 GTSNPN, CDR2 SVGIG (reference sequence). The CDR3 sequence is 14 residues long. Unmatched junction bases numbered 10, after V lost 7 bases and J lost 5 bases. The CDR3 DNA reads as TGTGCCTCGTCCTCGGGACAGATAAATGAAAAACTGTTTTTT. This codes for CASSSGQINEKLFF.

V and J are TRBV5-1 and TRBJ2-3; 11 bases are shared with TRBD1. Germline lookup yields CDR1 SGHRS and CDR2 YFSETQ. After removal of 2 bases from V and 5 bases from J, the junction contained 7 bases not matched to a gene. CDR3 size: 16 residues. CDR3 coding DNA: TGCGCCAGCAGCTTATCGTGGACAGGGGGCCTAGATACGCAGTATTTT. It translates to CASSLSWTGGLDTQYF.

The CDR3 coding sequence is TGCGCCAGCAGTGACGGGGGAAGCACGTCTGGAAACACCATATATTTT. This sequence encodes CASSDGGSTSGNTIYF. The V gene is TRBV10-1, the J gene TRBJ1-3; a weak D match, TRBD1 (5 bases). Trimming removed 3 bases at V and 1 base at J, with 13 bases between. CDR1 WNHNN and CDR2 SYGVQD come from the germline V gene (reference sequence). The CDR3 runs to 16 residues.

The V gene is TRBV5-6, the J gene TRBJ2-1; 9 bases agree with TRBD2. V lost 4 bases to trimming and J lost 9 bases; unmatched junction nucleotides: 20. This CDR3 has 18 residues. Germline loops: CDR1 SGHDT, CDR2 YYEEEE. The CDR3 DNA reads TGTGCCAGCAGCGAGGACGGTTGGGCTAGCGGGGTCCCAGGTGAGCAGTTCTTC. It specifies CASSEDGWASGVPGEQFF.

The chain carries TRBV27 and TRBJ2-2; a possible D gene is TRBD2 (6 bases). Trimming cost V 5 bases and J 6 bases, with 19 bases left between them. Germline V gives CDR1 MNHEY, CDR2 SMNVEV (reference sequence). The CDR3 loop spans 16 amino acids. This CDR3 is CASSDPGTPLSGELFF. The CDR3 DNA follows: TGTGCCAGCAGTGACCCCGGGACTCCTCTTTCCGGGGAGCTGTTTTTT.

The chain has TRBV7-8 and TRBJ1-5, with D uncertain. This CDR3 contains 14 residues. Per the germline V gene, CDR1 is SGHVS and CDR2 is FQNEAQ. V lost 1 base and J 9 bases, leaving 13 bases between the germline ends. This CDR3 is CASSLVGRGGPQHF. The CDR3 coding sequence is TGTGCCAGCAGCTTAGTCGGTCGAGGCGGGCCCCAGCATTTT.